Following are 26 T cell receptor beta chains from one sample sequenced in a study of blood T cell repertoires in COVID-19 (TCRdb year 2020). Libraries were prepared through the immunoSEQ multiplex PCR assay. TCRdb's version of the immuneACCESS table is confined to in-frame rearrangements and falls short of the full clone set. An unresolved V gene accounts for under half of the shortfall where checked; the remainder is of unknown origin. The sample records some 130,000 clones, around nine tenths of which are singletons. The ten most abundant clones make up 11% of the sample. The sequencing sample was made of peripheral blood. These receptor sequences come from a woman between 65 and 79 years old with COVID-19, enrolled during active disease.

The J gene is TRBJ1-4, the V gene TRBV7-2; a weak D match, TRBD1 (5 bases). There are 15 residues in the CDR3. The germline V gene has CDR1 SGHTA and CDR2 FQGNSA. With 5 bases removed from V and 8 bases from J, the gap between germline ends came to 18 bases. The CDR3 protein is CASSTGRVLHEKLFF. As DNA, the CDR3 is TGTGCCAGCAGCACGGGCAGGGTATTACACGAAAAACTGTTTTTT. Using reference TRBV7-2 and TRBJ1-4 for the parts outside the CDR3, the full variable domain is GAGVSQSPSNKVTEKGKDVELRCDPISGHTALYWYRQSLGQGLEFLIYFQGNSAPDKSGLPSDRFSAERTGGSVSTLTIQRTQQEDSAVYLCASSTGRVLHEKLFFGSGTQLSVL.

V gene TRBV7-2 combines with J gene TRBJ2-7, with D perhaps TRBD1 (6 bases). The V end was cut by 1 base, the J end by 4 bases, with 14 bases between. The CDR3 contains 15 residues. CDR1 and CDR2 (germline): SGHTA, FQGNSA. CDR3 protein: CASSLGSTGDYEQYF. Written as DNA, the CDR3 is TGTGCCAGCAGCTTAGGGTCGACAGGAGATTACGAGCAGTACTTC.

The rearrangement joins TRBV12-3 or TRBV12-4 to TRBJ2-5, with TRBD1 as a possible D gene (5 bases). This CDR3 has 13 amino acids. V lost 7 bases and J lost 4, with 13 bases in between. The CDR3 protein is CASTASRGETQYF. The CDR3 DNA sequence: TGTGCCAGCACTGCAAGTAGGGGAGAGACCCAGTACTTC.

The chain combines TRBV3-1 (or the pseudogene TRBV3-2) with TRBJ1-2; 9 bases map to TRBD1. The CDR3 runs 15 residues. Germline CDR1 reads LGHDT; CDR2 reads YNNKEL (reference sequence). J was trimmed by 5 bases and V by 2 bases; bases with no gene match: 6. In DNA form, the CDR3 reads TGTGCCAGCAGCCAAAGGACAGGGGTAAAATATGGCTACACCTTC. The encoded protein is CASSQRTGVKYGYTF.

This chain joins TRBV7-8 and TRBJ1-2, with a tentative D call TRBD1 (5 bases). Deletions cut 2 bases from V and 11 bases from J, with 24 bases between. CDR3 size: 16 residues. Germline CDR1 and CDR2: SGHVS and FQNEAQ. Here the CDR3 reads CASSLREPTSVWGYTF. CDR3 nucleotide sequence: TGTGCCAGCAGCTTACGGGAGCCCACCTCCGTTTGGGGGTACACCTTC.

This clone was observed a handful of times. The chain couples TRBV7-9 to TRBJ2-1, with D perhaps TRBD2 (5 bases). Trimming took off 0 bases at V and 9 bases at J, with 12 bases between the two ends. The CDR3 runs to 14 residues. Germline CDR1 reads SEHNR; CDR2 reads FQNEAQ (reference sequence). CDR3 residues: CASSLATGNGEQFF. The DNA of the CDR3 is TGTGCCAGCAGCTTAGCTACCGGGAACGGTGAGCAGTTCTTC.

The chain links TRBV18 to TRBJ1-5; D is perhaps TRBD1 (5 bases). The CDR3 is 15 amino acids. Germline CDR1 is KGHSH and CDR2 is LQKENI. V was pared by 6 bases and J by 0 bases, with 12 bases between. The CDR3 spells CASSPTGLSNQPQHF. The CDR3, as DNA: TGTGCCAGCTCCCCAACAGGCCTTAGCAATCAGCCCCAGCATTTT.

This chain links TRBV5-1 with TRBJ1-2; no clear D gene. V dropped 3 bases and J dropped 4 bases, with 7 bases sitting between them. This CDR3 has 12 residues. CDR1 is SGHRS, CDR2 YFSETQ, per germline. CDR3 amino acids: CASSSGVYGYTF. The CDR3 coding sequence is TGCGCCAGCAGCTCGGGTGTCTATGGCTACACCTTC.

As DNA, the CDR3 is TGTGCCAGCAAGCCCATGTCTGGGGCCAACGTCCTGACTTTC. It yields the protein CASKPMSGANVLTF. The chain carries TRBV19 and TRBJ2-6; no clear D gene. The germline CDR1 and CDR2 sequences are LNHDA and SQIVND (reference sequence). The germline V and J ends were trimmed by 9 bases and 1 base, with 10 bases remaining between them. The CDR3 is made up of 14 amino acids. The full variable domain, rest sourced from reference TRBV19 and TRBJ2-6, is DGGITQSPKYLFRKEGQNVTLSCEQNLNHDAMYWYRQDPGQGLRLIYYSQIVNDFQKGDIAEGYSVSREKKESFPLTVTSAQKNPTAFYLCASKPMSGANVLTFGAGSRLTVL.

A single count supports this clone. V usage is TRBV11-3 and J usage is TRBJ2-3; TRBD2 might be the D (5 bases). The CDR3 spans 14 residues. Germline-derived CDR1 and CDR2 are SGHNT and YENEEA. V lost 5 bases and J 2 bases, leaving 11 bases between the germline ends. The DNA for the CDR3 is TGTGCCAGCAGCCGAGGACTGCCCACAGATACGCAGTATTTT. Translating gives CASSRGLPTDTQYF. Looking up the rest from reference TRBV11-3 and TRBJ2-3 gives the full variable domain: EAGVVQSPRYKIIEKKQPVAFWCNPISGHNTLYWYLQNLGQGPELLIRYENEEAVDDSQLPKDRFSAERLKGVDSTLKIQPAELGDSAVYLCASSRGLPTDTQYFGPGTRLTVL.

There are a few counts of this clone. CDR3 nucleotide sequence: TGTGCCACAGCACGTGACAGGGGGCTGGTCACTGAAGCTTTCTTT. Its translation is CATARDRGLVTEAFF. The rearrangement uses TRBV6-5 and TRBJ1-1; the match to TRBD1 covers 10 bases. From germline, CDR1 is MNHEY and CDR2 SVGAGI. The V gene end was trimmed by 10 bases and the J gene end by 4 bases; junction bases not matched to a gene: 12. The CDR3 contains 15 residues.

V usage is TRBV10-3 and J usage is TRBJ1-1; D is unclear. CDR3 length: 15 residues. Trimming left V 2 bases short and J 1 base short, with 11 bases between. Germline loops: CDR1 ENHRY, CDR2 SYGVKD. DNA for the CDR3: TGTGCCATCAGTGAGACCCGGGAGGGGAACACTGAAGCTTTCTTT. This translates into CAISETREGNTEAFF.

The gene calls are TRBV3-1 (or the pseudogene TRBV3-2) and TRBJ2-5, with 14 bases aligning to TRBD2. The CDR3 covers 15 residues. Per germline, CDR1 LGHDT and CDR2 YNNKEL (reference sequence). The junction had 4 bases not matched to a gene; V was cut back by 5 bases and J by 5 bases. In nucleotides, the CDR3 is TGTGCCAGCAGCAAGACTAGCGGGGGGGCTGAGACCCAGTACTTC. Translating gives CASSKTSGGAETQYF.

CDR3 amino acids: CASSFEQNTGELFF. The CDR3 DNA sequence: TGTGCCAGCAGCTTTGAACAGAACACCGGGGAGCTGTTTTTT. The chain combines TRBV5-6 with TRBJ2-2; D gene unclear. V lost 2 bases and J 1 base, leaving 6 bases between the germline ends. The CDR3 sequence is 14 residues long. Per the germline V gene, CDR1 is SGHDT and CDR2 is YYEEEE.

The V gene is TRBV6-2 or TRBV6-3, the J gene TRBJ2-7, with a tentative D call TRBD1 (6 bases). This CDR3 is 15 amino acids long. V gave up 6 bases and J gave up 1 base, with 16 bases separating them. Germline V gene data show CDR1 as MNHEY and CDR2 as SVGEGT. DNA for the CDR3: TGTGCCAGCAGCCCACAGGGTTTAGTATCCTACGAGCAGTACTTC. It encodes CASSPQGLVSYEQYF.

The rearrangement links TRBV25-1 to TRBJ2-2; D gene ambiguous. Germline V lookup: CDR1 MGHDK, CDR2 SYGVNS. With 6 bases removed from V and 0 bases from J, the gap between germline ends came to 14 bases. The CDR3 has 16 residues. In DNA form, the CDR3 reads TGTGCCAGCAGAATAATAGGCCAGGCGAACACCGGGGAGCTGTTTTTT. This codes for CASRIIGQANTGELFF. Complete variable domain (other parts from reference TRBV25-1 and TRBJ2-2): EADIYQTPRYLVIGTGKKITLECSQTMGHDKMYWYQQDPGMELHLIHYSYGVNSTEKGDLSSESTVSRIRTEHFPLTLESARPSHTSQYLCASRIIGQANTGELFFGEGSRLTVL.

CDR3 in amino acids: CASSQEAGGYETQYF. CDR3 bases: TGTGCCAGCAGCCAAGAAGCGGGGGGTTATGAGACCCAGTACTTC. V gene TRBV4-2 combines with J gene TRBJ2-5; TRBD2 matches 9 bases. Germline V gene sequence: CDR1 LGHNA, CDR2 YNFKEQ. The CDR3 loop spans 15 amino acids. The junction had 4 bases not matched to a gene; V was cut back by 0 bases and J by 5 bases.

The chain carries TRBV2 and TRBJ1-5; D uncertain. V was pared by 4 bases and J by 7 bases, with 8 bases between. Germline CDR1 SNHLY, CDR2 FYNNEI. The CDR3 sequence is 12 residues long. Here the CDR3 DNA reads TGTGCCAGCAGTGGGGAGAGGCAGCCCCAGCATTTT. Protein sequence: CASSGERQPQHF.

This clone was detected a few times. This rearrangement joins TRBV5-1 to TRBJ1-4; D perhaps matches TRBD1 (6 bases). V dropped 1 base and J dropped 7 bases, with 17 bases sitting between them. Germline V CDR1 and CDR2: SGHRS, YFSETQ. The CDR3 length is 16 residues. The CDR3 DNA sequence: TGCGCCAGCAGCTTGACAGGGAGAAGGTCAGGTGAAAAACTGTTTTTT. Protein product: CASSLTGRRSGEKLFF.

J is TRBJ1-2 and V is TRBV7-2; TRBD1 matches at 10 bases. V gave up 1 base and J gave up 5 bases; unmatched junction bases: 4. The germline V gene has CDR1 SGHTA and CDR2 FQGNSA. The CDR3 sequence is 15 residues long. CDR3 nucleotides: TGTGCCAGCAGCTTAGAGGGACAGGGGACGTATGGCTACACCTTC. Protein product: CASSLEGQGTYGYTF. Filled out from reference TRBV7-2 and TRBJ1-2, the complete variable domain reads GAGVSQSPSNKVTEKGKDVELRCDPISGHTALYWYRQSLGQGLEFLIYFQGNSAPDKSGLPSDRFSAERTGGSVSTLTIQRTQQEDSAVYLCASSLEGQGTYGYTFGSGTRLTVV.

The rearrangement joins TRBV3-1 (or the pseudogene TRBV3-2) to TRBJ2-1, with 11 bases that match TRBD2. The length of the CDR3 is 16 residues. Germline CDR1 and CDR2: LGHDT and YNNKEL (reference sequence). J lost 7 bases, V lost 3 bases, and 8 bases had no gene match. The CDR3 protein is CASSQSSGGAGNEQFF. CDR3 DNA: TGTGCCAGCAGCCAGAGTAGCGGGGGGGCCGGGAATGAGCAGTTCTTC.

V is TRBV4-2 and J is TRBJ1-1; D uncertain. Germline CDR1 and CDR2: LGHNA and YNFKEQ. V was cut by 0 bases and J by 7 bases, with 12 bases left in between. The CDR3 has 14 residues. CDR3 nucleotides: TGTGCCAGCAGCCAAGATGGGAGACACCTTGAAGCTTTCTTT. This gives the protein CASSQDGRHLEAFF.

This chain connects TRBV2 to TRBJ1-3; D remains ambiguous. The V gene lost 5 bases and the J gene lost 4 bases, with 9 bases spanning the gap. Germline V gene sequence: CDR1 SNHLY, CDR2 FYNNEI. CDR3 size: 13 residues. The CDR3 loop reads CASSSLGGNTIYF. The CDR3 DNA is TGTGCCAGCAGTTCACTCGGGGGAAACACCATATATTTT.

The chain recombines TRBV19 with TRBJ1-3; 7 nucleotides align to TRBD1. CDR1 and CDR2 (germline): LNHDA, SQIVND (reference sequence). CDR3 size: 16 residues. J lost 2 bases, V lost 6 bases, and 10 bases had no gene match. The CDR3 DNA sequence: TGTGCCAGTAGCACGATTACAGGGGAGGCTGGAAACACCATATATTTT. It yields the protein CASSTITGEAGNTIYF.

DNA of the CDR3: TGTGCCAGTAGTAGAAGGGACAGGGGGCCAACCGGGGAGCTGTTTTTT. Protein product: CASSRRDRGPTGELFF. The chain couples TRBV19 to TRBJ2-2, with TRBD1 matching over 12 bases. CDR1 is LNHDA, CDR2 SQIVND, per germline (reference sequence). The junction had 5 bases not matched to a gene; V was cut back by 4 bases and J by 5 bases. The CDR3 has 16 amino acids.

The chain employs TRBV5-6 and TRBJ2-2; D may be TRBD1 (7 bases). In germline, CDR1 is SGHDT, CDR2 YYEEEE. The ends were cut back, 6 bases at V and 2 bases at J, with 14 bases in the middle. This CDR3 contains 15 residues. The CDR3 DNA reads TGTGCCAGCAAACCGGAGGGGGCTAACACCGGGGAGCTGTTTTTT. Amino acids: CASKPEGANTGELFF.